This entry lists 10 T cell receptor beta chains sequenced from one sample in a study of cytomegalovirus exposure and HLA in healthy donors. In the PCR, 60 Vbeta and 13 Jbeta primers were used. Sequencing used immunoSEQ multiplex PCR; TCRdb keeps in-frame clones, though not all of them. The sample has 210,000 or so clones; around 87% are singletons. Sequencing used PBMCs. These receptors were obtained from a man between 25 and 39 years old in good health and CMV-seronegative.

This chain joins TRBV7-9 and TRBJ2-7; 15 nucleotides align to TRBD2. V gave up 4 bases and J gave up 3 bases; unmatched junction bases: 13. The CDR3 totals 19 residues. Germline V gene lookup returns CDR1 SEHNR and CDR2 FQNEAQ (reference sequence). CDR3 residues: CASSSGSGLAGGQRYEQYF. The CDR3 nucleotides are TGTGCCAGCAGCTCAGGTTCGGGACTAGCGGGGGGCCAACGCTACGAGCAGTACTTC. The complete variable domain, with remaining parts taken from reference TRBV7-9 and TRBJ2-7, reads DTGVSQNPRHKITKRGQNVTFRCDPISEHNRLYWYRQTLGQGPEFLTYFQNEAQLEKSRLLSDRFSAERPKGSFSTLEIQRTEQGDSAMYLCASSSGSGLAGGQRYEQYFGPGTRLTVT.

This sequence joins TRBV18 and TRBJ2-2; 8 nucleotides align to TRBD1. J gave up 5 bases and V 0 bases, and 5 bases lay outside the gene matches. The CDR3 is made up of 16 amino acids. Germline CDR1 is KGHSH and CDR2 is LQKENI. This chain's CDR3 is CASSPPGTGDTGELFF. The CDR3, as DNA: TGTGCCAGCTCACCACCCGGGACAGGTGATACCGGGGAGCTGTTTTTT. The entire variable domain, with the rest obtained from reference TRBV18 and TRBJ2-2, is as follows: NAGVMQNPRHLVRRRGQEARLRCSPMKGHSHVYWYRQLPEEGLKFMVYLQKENIIDESGMPKERFSAEFPKEGPSILRIQQVVRGDSAAYFCASSPPGTGDTGELFFGEGSRLTVL.

CDR3 nucleotide sequence: TGTGCCAGCAGCCCATCCAGGACCGGGGAGCTGTTTTTT. Its translation is CASSPSRTGELFF. The chain carries TRBV14 and TRBJ2-2; D is unclear. The V gene lost 4 bases and the J gene lost 5 bases, with 8 bases spanning the gap. This CDR3 has 13 amino acids. Germline CDR1 is SGHDN and CDR2 is FVKESK.

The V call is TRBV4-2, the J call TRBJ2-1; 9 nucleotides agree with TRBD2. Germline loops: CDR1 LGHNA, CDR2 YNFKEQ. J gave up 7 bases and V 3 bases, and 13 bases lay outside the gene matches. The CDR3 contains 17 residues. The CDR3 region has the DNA TGTGCCAGCAGCCAGACCCCGTCTAGCGGGATCGTGAATGAGCAGTTCTTC. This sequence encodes CASSQTPSSGIVNEQFF.

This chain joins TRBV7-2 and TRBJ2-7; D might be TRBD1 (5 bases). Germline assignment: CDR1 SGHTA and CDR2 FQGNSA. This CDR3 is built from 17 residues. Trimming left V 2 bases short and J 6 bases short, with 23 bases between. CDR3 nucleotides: TGTGCCAGCAGCTTAAGGCCCCAAAATCAGGGTAGGCCCGAGCAGTACTTC. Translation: CASSLRPQNQGRPEQYF.

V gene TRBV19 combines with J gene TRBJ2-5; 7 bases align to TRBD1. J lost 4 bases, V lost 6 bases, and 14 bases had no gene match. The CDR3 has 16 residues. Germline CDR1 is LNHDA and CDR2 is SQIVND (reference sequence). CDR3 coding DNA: TGTGCCAGTAGCACCCTTGACAGGGTTTTTGGAGAGACCCAGTACTTC. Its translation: CASSTLDRVFGETQYF. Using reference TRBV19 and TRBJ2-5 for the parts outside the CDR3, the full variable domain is DGGITQSPKYLFRKEGQNVTLSCEQNLNHDAMYWYRQDPGQGLRLIYYSQIVNDFQKGDIAEGYSVSREKKESFPLTVTSAQKNPTAFYLCASSTLDRVFGETQYFGPGTRLLVL.

CDR3: CASISNPGEGSYEQYF. The CDR3 coding sequence is TGTGCCAGCATCTCTAACCCAGGGGAGGGCTCCTACGAGCAGTACTTC. This chain uses TRBV2 with TRBJ2-7, with D maybe TRBD2 (7 bases). Between the trimmed V and J ends, which lost 7 bases and 0 bases, there was a span of 19 bases. The CDR3 contains 16 residues. Germline V gives CDR1 SNHLY, CDR2 FYNNEI.

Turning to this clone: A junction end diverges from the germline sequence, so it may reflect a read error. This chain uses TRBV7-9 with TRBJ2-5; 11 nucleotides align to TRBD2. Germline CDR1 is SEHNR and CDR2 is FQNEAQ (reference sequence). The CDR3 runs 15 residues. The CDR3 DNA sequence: TGTTCCAGCAGCTCGGTAGCGGGAGGGGGGGAGACCCAGTACTTC. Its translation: CSSSSVAGGGETQYF. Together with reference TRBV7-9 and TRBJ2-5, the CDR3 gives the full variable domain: DTGVSQNPRHKITKRGQNVTFRCDPISEHNRLYWYRQTLGQGPEFLTYFQNEAQLEKSRLLSDRFSAERPKGSFSTLEIQRTEQGDSAMYLCSSSSVAGGGETQYFGPGTRLLVL.

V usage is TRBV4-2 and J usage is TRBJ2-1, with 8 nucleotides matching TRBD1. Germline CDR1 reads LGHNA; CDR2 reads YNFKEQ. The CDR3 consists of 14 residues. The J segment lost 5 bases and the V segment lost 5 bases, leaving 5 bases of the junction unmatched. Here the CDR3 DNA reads TGTGCCAGCAGCTTAGACAGGGGACACAATGAGCAGTTCTTC. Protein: CASSLDRGHNEQFF.

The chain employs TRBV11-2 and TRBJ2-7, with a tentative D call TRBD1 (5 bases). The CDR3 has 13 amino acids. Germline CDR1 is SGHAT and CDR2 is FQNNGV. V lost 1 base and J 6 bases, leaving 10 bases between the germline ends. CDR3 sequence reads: CASSLAGWVEQYF. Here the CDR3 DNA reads TGTGCCAGCAGCTTAGCAGGGTGGGTCGAGCAGTACTTC.